Following are 15 T cell receptor beta chains from one sample sequenced in a study of brain T cells in children with intractable seizures. This table comes from immunoSEQ multiplex PCR, and its TCRdb copy is limited to in-frame clones, with some not included. The sample has about 80,000 clones, about 93% seen once. The starting material was peripheral blood, obtained at surgery. These receptors all stem from a girl aged 2-10 years with Rasmussen encephalitis and intractable seizures.

CDR3 sequence reads: CASSLYDRENTEAFF. CDR3 DNA: TGTGCCAGCAGCTTATACGACAGGGAGAACACTGAAGCTTTCTTT. This chain links TRBV5-6 with TRBJ1-1, with TRBD1 matching over 7 bases. The V gene's germline CDR1 is SGHDT and CDR2 YYEEEE. V lost 2 bases, J lost 1 base, and 5 bases stayed unmatched. The CDR3 sequence is 15 residues long.

The chain employs TRBV2 and TRBJ2-2, with 12 bases aligning to TRBD1. CDR3 size: 15 residues. Germline V gene data show CDR1 as SNHLY and CDR2 as FYNNEI. The trim removed 8 bases at V and 5 bases at J, leaving 6 bases unmatched. DNA of the CDR3: TGTGCCAGCGTCCGGGACAGGGGGCGTACCGGGGAGCTGTTTTTT. The encoded protein is CASVRDRGRTGELFF.

The chain links TRBV10-3 to TRBJ2-7, with TRBD2 identical over 10 bases. Trimming cost V 3 bases and J 2 bases; bases outside gene matches: 4. This CDR3 spans 15 amino acids. Germline-derived CDR1 and CDR2 are ENHRY and SYGVKD. The CDR3 here is CAISDISGRAYEQYF. The CDR3 nucleotides read TGTGCCATCAGTGACATCAGCGGGAGGGCCTACGAGCAGTACTTC.

This chain uses TRBV6-1 with TRBJ2-1; 8 positions agree with TRBD2. Germline V lookup: CDR1 MNHNS, CDR2 SASEGT. This CDR3 has 16 residues. V gave up 3 bases and J gave up 2 bases; unmatched junction bases: 6. In DNA form, the CDR3 reads TGTGCCAGCAGTGATCGGGAGGGGTCCCCCTACAATGAGCAGTTCTTC. Its translation: CASSDREGSPYNEQFF.

V and J are TRBV9 and TRBJ2-3, with 12 bases fitting TRBD2. Germline CDR1 reads SGDLS; CDR2 reads YYNGEE. After removal of 4 bases from V and 2 bases from J, the junction contained 5 bases not matched to a gene. The CDR3 spans 16 residues. The CDR3 sequence is CASSSGLAGPTDTQYF. CDR3 nucleotides: TGTGCCAGCAGCTCAGGACTAGCGGGGCCCACAGATACGCAGTATTTT. Full variable domain (outside the CDR3, taken from reference TRBV9 and TRBJ2-3): DSGVTQTPKHLITATGQRVTLRCSPRSGDLSVYWYQQSLDQGLQFLIQYYNGEERAKGNILERFSAQQFPDLHSELNLSSLELGDSALYFCASSSGLAGPTDTQYFGPGTRLTVL.

This chain connects TRBV7-8 to TRBJ1-5, with TRBD1 matching over 7 bases. Trimming at V came to 2 bases and at J to 2 bases, leaving 3 bases not matched to a gene. In germline, CDR1 is SGHVS, CDR2 FQNEAQ. The CDR3 spans 15 residues. The CDR3 loop reads CASSLTGDGNQPQHF. In DNA form, the CDR3 reads TGTGCCAGCAGCTTAACAGGGGACGGCAATCAGCCCCAGCATTTT. Full variable domain (rest looked up from reference TRBV7-8 and TRBJ1-5): GAGVSQSPRYKVAKRGQDVALRCDPISGHVSLFWYQQALGQGPEFLTYFQNEAQLDKSGLPSDRFFAERPEGSVSTLKIQRTQQEDSAVYLCASSLTGDGNQPQHFGDGTRLSIL.

The V and J genes are TRBV28 and TRBJ1-5; 8 nucleotides match TRBD1. The V and J ends lost 3 bases and 0 bases, in that order; junction bases with no gene match: 19. This CDR3 has 21 amino acids. Germline V gives CDR1 MDHEN, CDR2 SYDVKM. CDR3 region: CASSFGQGAPWELLSNQPQHF. CDR3 sequence (DNA): TGTGCCAGCAGTTTTGGGCAGGGGGCCCCATGGGAGCTCCTTAGCAATCAGCCCCAGCATTTT.

Here the CDR3 DNA reads TGTGCCAGCAGTTACCCCCAAGGAGGGACTAGCAGCTACGAGCAGTACTTC. Amino acids: CASSYPQGGTSSYEQYF. This chain joins TRBV6-7 and TRBJ2-7, with 9 positions matching TRBD2. TRBV6-7 is recorded as an ORF, its role being uncertain. Trimming cost V 2 bases and J 3 bases; bases outside gene matches: 11. The CDR3 has 17 amino acids.

This sequence joins TRBV28 and TRBJ2-7, with 8 bases identical to TRBD1. The CDR3 spans 15 residues. V lost 7 bases to trimming and J lost 3 bases; unmatched junction nucleotides: 11. CDR1 and CDR2 (germline): MDHEN, SYDVKM. The CDR3 DNA sequence: TGTGCCAGCAATTTCAGAGGGACAGGACTCTACGAGCAGTACTTC. This sequence encodes CASNFRGTGLYEQYF.

This clone was seen once. V is TRBV7-8 and J is TRBJ2-7; D is perhaps TRBD1 (6 bases). Looked up from germline, CDR1 is SGHVS and CDR2 is FQNEAQ. V gave up 7 bases and J gave up 3 bases, with 22 bases separating them. The CDR3 runs 16 residues. The CDR3 loop is CASTQGLDKILYEQYF. The CDR3 DNA follows: TGTGCCAGCACTCAGGGGTTAGACAAAATCCTCTACGAGCAGTACTTC.

The table lists this clone with a count of one. V usage is TRBV6-5 and J usage is TRBJ1-6, with D maybe TRBD1 (5 bases). With 2 bases removed from V and 10 bases from J, the gap between germline ends came to 12 bases. Germline V CDR1 and CDR2: MNHEY, SVGAGI. This CDR3 has 14 residues. The CDR3 protein is CASSYGQGRSPLHF. The CDR3 DNA reads TGTGCCAGCAGTTACGGTCAGGGTCGGTCACCCCTCCACTTT.

CDR3 sequence: CASSFNEKLFF. DNA for the CDR3: TGTGCCAGCAGCTTCAATGAAAAACTGTTTTTT. The chain employs TRBV7-9 and TRBJ1-4; D gene uncertain. The V and J ends lost 3 bases and 5 bases respectively, with 1 base between them. This CDR3 is 11 amino acids long. Germline lookup yields CDR1 SEHNR and CDR2 FQNEAQ (reference sequence). The entire variable domain, with the rest obtained from reference TRBV7-9 and TRBJ1-4, is as follows: DTGVSQNPRHKITKRGQNVTFRCDPISEHNRLYWYRQTLGQGPEFLTYFQNEAQLEKSRLLSDRFSAERPKGSFSTLEIQRTEQGDSAMYLCASSFNEKLFFGSGTQLSVL.

The J gene is TRBJ1-3, the V gene TRBV14; D remains unclear. Trimming cost V 1 base and J 2 bases, with 9 bases left between them. This CDR3 has 15 residues. Germline values: CDR1 SGHDN, CDR2 FVKESK. CDR3 DNA: TGTGCCAGCAGCCAAGTATACCGGGCTGGAAACACCATATATTTT. Translating it yields CASSQVYRAGNTIYF.

The chain recombines TRBV30 with TRBJ1-4; maybe TRBD1 (6 bases). The CDR3 contains 14 residues. Trimming pared 1 base from V and 7 bases from J, leaving 13 bases between. CDR1 and CDR2 (germline): GTSNPN, SVGIG (reference sequence). CDR3 sequence: CAWSAGGPTEKLFF. The DNA of the CDR3 is TGTGCCTGGAGTGCGGGGGGGCCTACTGAAAAACTGTTTTTT.

The chain employs TRBV7-9 and TRBJ2-5; TRBD1 matches 7 bases. The CDR3 has 15 residues. Germline V CDR1 and CDR2: SEHNR, FQNEAQ (reference sequence). V shed 1 base, J shed 2 bases, and the junction held 4 bases outside the gene matches. CDR3 sequence (DNA): TGTGCCAGCAGCTTAGAATCAGGGGGACAAGAGACCCAGTACTTC. Its translation is CASSLESGGQETQYF.